This TCR beta chain was profiled in a study of blood T cell repertoires in COVID-19. Enrollment of patients from Seattle took place during active infection, with longitudinal follow-up. Data came from immunoSEQ multiplex PCR; TCRdb stores just in-frame clones and leaves some out. This table holds fewer than 450,000 clones, 88% found once. The material sequenced was peripheral blood. This clonotype originated in a woman aged 50 to 60 with COVID-19, enrolled during active disease.

The CDR3 nucleotides read TGTGCCACCAGTGGCGGACAGGGGGGAGATACGCAGTATTTT. It specifies CATSGGQGGDTQYF. This chain uses TRBV24-1 with TRBJ2-3; 10 bases are shared with TRBD1. This CDR3 comprises 14 residues. V dropped 5 bases and J dropped 5; count of bases not matched to a gene: 3. Germline loops: CDR1 KGHDR, CDR2 SFDVKD.